Listed below are T cell receptor beta chains from one sample, sequenced in a study of regulatory T cells in long-lasting Graves disease. A single record per CDR3 protein comes from TCRdb applying MiXCR to the multiplex PCR reads. Among some 250,000 distinct CDR3 sequences listed, around 18% were seen once. This sample also belongs to another study, concerning T cells in Graves' hyperthyroidism and ophthalmopathy.

Specimen: peripheral blood mononuclear cells (PBMCs), collected at new diagnosis, from a patient treated with antithyroid drugs. These receptors were collected from a woman in her 30s with Graves disease. Each CDR3 is given with its conserved first and last residue. Each record gives: D gene, V gene, CDR3 length, J gene, clone size, CDR3 DNA, CDR3 protein. A D gene is named only where the DNA matches it firmly. Clone size is not always given. Where it is, it says once, few, many or a class for expanded clones.

NA	TRBV7-9	13	TRBJ2-5	few	TGTGCCAGCAGCTTAGAAGGATTACAGACCCAGTACTTC	CASSLEGLQTQYF
TRBD1	TRBV7-6	15	TRBJ1-6	many	TGTGCCAGCAGCGCCCTCCAGGGGGCAGATTCACCCCTCCACTTT	CASSALQGADSPLHF
NA	TRBV5-1	14	TRBJ1-3	many	TGCGCCAGCAGCCCGGACACGGTTGGAAACACCATATATTTT	CASSPDTVGNTIYF
TRBD1	TRBV13	18	TRBJ1-4	many	TGTGCCAGCAGCCTCCGGACAGGTCCCCGAGAGACTAATGAAAAACTGTTTTTT	CASSLRTGPRETNEKLFF
NA	TRBV20-1	18	TRBJ2-3	NA	TGCAGTGCTAGATGGTCTCGGAGGGGGGGCATTAGGACAGATACGCAGTATTTT	CSARWSRRGGIRTDTQYF
NA	TRBV20-1	13	TRBJ1-3	many	TGCAGTGCAAGGGGGGGCACTGGAAACACCATATATTTT	CSARGGTGNTIYF
NA	TRBV11-1	13	TRBJ1-5	few	TGTGCCAGCAGCTTTCGTCTCGATCAGCCCCAGCATTTT	CASSFRLDQPQHF
NA	TRBV10-3	16	TRBJ1-2	many	TGTGCCATCAGTGATTTAGAGGGAAGTAGCATCTATGGCTACACCTTC	CAISDLEGSSIYGYTF
NA	TRBV20-1	15	TRBJ1-2	many	TGCAGTGCGACTCCCGACAGCGCCAGGGACTATGGCTACACCTTC	CSATPDSARDYGYTF
TRBD1	TRBV3-1	14	TRBJ2-7	many	TGTGCCAGCAGCCAAGCCGGGACAGCGTACGAGCAGTACTTC	CASSQAGTAYEQYF
NA	TRBV9	15	TRBJ1-5	NA	TGTGCCAGCAGCGCGGGGGGGGGGTCAAATCAGCCCCAGCATTTT	CASSAGGGSNQPQHF
NA	TRBV20-1	14	TRBJ2-6	many	TGCAGTGCCCCAAGGCCAGCTGGGGCCAACGTCCTGACTTTC	CSAPRPAGANVLTF
TRBD2	TRBV12-5	15	TRBJ2-3	NA	TGTGCTAGTGGTACCGGACTAGCGGGGTTCCATACGCAGTATTTT	CASGTGLAGFHTQYF
NA	TRBV19	14	TRBJ1-3	NA	TGTGCCAGTAGTACTTGGGACCTTGGAAACACCATATATTTT	CASSTWDLGNTIYF
NA	TRBV20-1	12	TRBJ2-1	many	TGCAGTGCTAGGTACAACGGCTATGAGCAGTTCTTC	CSARYNGYEQFF
NA	TRBV3-1	16	TRBJ1-1	many	TGTGCCAGCAGCGAGGCGGCTCAAACCATGAACACTGAAGCTTTCTTT	CASSEAAQTMNTEAFF
NA	TRBV3-1	14	TRBJ1-5	many	TGTGCCAGCAGCCCCGGGACAATTTATCAGCCCCAGCATTTT	CASSPGTIYQPQHF
NA	TRBV7-9	15	TRBJ2-2	many	TGTGCCAGCAGCTTAGCGCGCGTGGGCACCGGGGAGCTGTTTTTT	CASSLARVGTGELFF
TRBD2	TRBV7-3	16	TRBJ2-1	few	TGTGCCAGCAGCAAAACAGGACTAGCGGGGTCGGGTGAGCAGTTCTTC	CASSKTGLAGSGEQFF
NA	TRBV12-5	17	TRBJ1-1	many	TGTGCTAGTGGTTTGGTACTGGGCAGGGGCCTGAACACTGAAGCTTTCTTT	CASGLVLGRGLNTEAFF
TRBD1	TRBV12-3/TRBV12-4	18	TRBJ1-1	many	TGTGCCAGCAGTCCCACGGATTTCTGGGACAGGGTAGGCGCTGAAGCTTTCTTT	CASSPTDFWDRVGAEAFF
TRBD1	TRBV5-4	15	TRBJ1-1	many	TGCGCCAGCAGCCTTAATACAGGGGGCAACACTGAAGCTTTCTTT	CASSLNTGGNTEAFF
NA	TRBV12-3/TRBV12-4	13	TRBJ1-2	many	TGTGCCAGCAGTCGATCAGGGCATGGCGGCTACACCTTC	CASSRSGHGGYTF
NA	TRBV6-2/TRBV6-3	11	TRBJ2-7	NA	TGTGCCAGCTGGGGGCCTGACGAGCAGTACTTC	CASWGPDEQYF
NA	TRBV29-1	10	TRBJ1-1	NA	TGCAGCGGTGGGGAAGGGAGAGCTTTCTTT	CSGGEGRAFF
NA	TRBV12-3/TRBV12-4	14	TRBJ1-4	many	TGTGCCAGCAATTGGGGAGTAGACAATGAAAAACTGTTTTTT	CASNWGVDNEKLFF
TRBD1	TRBV2	13	TRBJ1-4	many	TGTGCCAGCAGTAGGGACAGTAATGAAAAACTGTTTTTT	CASSRDSNEKLFF
TRBD2	TRBV20-1	15	TRBJ2-3	many	TGCAGTGCTGAGATGACTAGCGGGATCAAGGATACGCAGTATTTT	CSAEMTSGIKDTQYF
NA	TRBV20-1	15	TRBJ1-2	NA	TGCAGTGCTAGTACCTCGGGTCCAGGGAGCGGTGGCTACACCTTC	CSASTSGPGSGGYTF
NA	TRBV5-5	17	TRBJ1-5	many	TGTGCCAGCAGCTTGGTCCCGAAGAGGGGGAGCAATCAGCCCCAGCATTTT	CASSLVPKRGSNQPQHF
NA	TRBV6-1	14	TRBJ2-6	NA	TGTGCCAGCAGTATTAGCTCTGGGGCCAACGTCCTGACTTTC	CASSISSGANVLTF
NA	TRBV20-1	12	TRBJ2-5	NA	TGCAGTGCTAAGAGGGGCGGGGAGACCCAGTACTTC	CSAKRGGETQYF
TRBD1	TRBV4-1	17	TRBJ2-7	NA	TGCGCCAGCAGCCAAATAAAGACAGGGGCGTTTACCTACGAGCAGTACTTC	CASSQIKTGAFTYEQYF
NA	TRBV6-1	14	TRBJ1-3	many	TGTGCCAGCAGTACCCGGGACTCTGGAAACACCATATATTTT	CASSTRDSGNTIYF
NA	TRBV4-2	15	TRBJ2-2	once	TGTGCCAGCAGCCAAGCGGGGGCCATCACCGGGGAGCTGTTTTTT	CASSQAGAITGELFF
NA	TRBV18	13	TRBJ1-5	many	TGTGCCAGCTCACCCACAAGCAATCAGCCCCAGCATTTT	CASSPTSNQPQHF
NA	TRBV11-2	14	TRBJ2-7	many	TGTGCCAGCAGCTCGGGCGGGAAATTGAACGAGCAGTACTTC	CASSSGGKLNEQYF
NA	TRBV18	13	TRBJ2-5	NA	TGTGCCAGCTCACCACCGGGGTTGGAGACCCAGTACTTC	CASSPPGLETQYF
NA	TRBV18	15	TRBJ2-1	many	TGTGCCAGCTCCCCCAGCTTGGGTGGAAGGGGTGAGCAGTTCTTC	CASSPSLGGRGEQFF
TRBD1	TRBV11-1	14	TRBJ1-1	many	TGTGCCAGCAGCCCTTGGACAGGGGAGACTGAAGCTTTCTTT	CASSPWTGETEAFF
NA	TRBV15	13	TRBJ2-7	many	TGTGCCACCAGGTCCGGAATGGGCTTCGAGCAGTACTTC	CATRSGMGFEQYF
NA	TRBV6-5	15	TRBJ1-1	NA	TGTGCCGGCAGTTTACGATGGACGGAGAACACTGAAGCTTTCTTT	CAGSLRWTENTEAFF
NA	TRBV20-1	16	TRBJ2-1	NA	TGCAGTGCTAGTAGAGGGTCGGGGGTGTCGGCCAATGAGCAGTTCTTC	CSASRGSGVSANEQFF
NA	TRBV7-9	13	TRBJ2-3	few	TGTGCCAGCAGCTTAGTCCCAGCAGATACGCAGTATTTT	CASSLVPADTQYF
TRBD1	TRBV6-1	16	TRBJ2-7	many	TGTGCCAGCAGTGCCAAGGACAGGGGACTTTCCTACGAGCAGTACTTC	CASSAKDRGLSYEQYF
NA	TRBV6-1	13	TRBJ1-1	many	TGTGCCAGCAGTGAAATTGGTCGTACTGAAGCTTTCTTT	CASSEIGRTEAFF
NA	TRBV4-1	13	TRBJ2-7	many	TGCGCCAGCAGCCAAACCGCTGTGGGGGAGCAGTACTTC	CASSQTAVGEQYF
TRBD1	TRBV20-1	12	TRBJ2-3	many	TGCAGTGCTAACCAGGGGGCAGATACGCAGTATTTT	CSANQGADTQYF
NA	TRBV29-1	15	TRBJ2-1	many	TGCAGCGTTGTAGGGGGGACAAGCTCCTACAATGAGCAGTTCTTC	CSVVGGTSSYNEQFF
NA	TRBV19	15	TRBJ1-1	NA	TGTGCCAGTAGTATGGGAGGATACATGAACACTGAAGCTTTCTTT	CASSMGGYMNTEAFF
NA	TRBV20-1	15	TRBJ1-6	NA	TGCAGTGCCACAGACGGTACACACCTTAATTCACCCCTCCACTTT	CSATDGTHLNSPLHF
NA	TRBV29-1	13	TRBJ1-2	many	TGCAGCGTCGACCGGGGCAGGGTGGGTGGCTACACCTTC	CSVDRGRVGGYTF
NA	TRBV12-3/TRBV12-4	12	TRBJ1-1	many	TGTGCCAGCAGTTTAGAGGGCTCTGAAGCTTTCTTT	CASSLEGSEAFF
TRBD1	TRBV5-1	14	TRBJ2-7	many	TGCGCCAGCGGCCGGGACAGGGGTACCCACGAGCAGTACTTC	CASGRDRGTHEQYF
NA	TRBV6-2/TRBV6-3	16	TRBJ2-5	many	TGTGCCAGCAGTTATCTTCCGGGCCGGGGGTCAGAGACCCAGTACTTC	CASSYLPGRGSETQYF
TRBD1	TRBV5-1	16	TRBJ1-2	many	TGCGCCAGCAGCTTGGGGCAGGGGGTTGAGGTAGATGGCTACACCTTC	CASSLGQGVEVDGYTF